What follows describes a single T cell receptor (beta chain). Original data processing: By means of reference gene primer amplification, nucleated cell counts were estimated. Sequenced by immunoSEQ multiplex PCR; TCRdb stores in-frame clones only, minus some. V, J and clone size derive from that table, while D and trimming were established from the DNA sequence. The data hold fewer than 120,000 clones, with roughly 80% observed a single time. The sample originates from a study of blood T cell repertoires in COVID-19. Trimming shortened V by 7 bases and J by 5 bases, and 21 bases separated the two germline ends. This CDR3 is built from 17 residues. CDR1 is SNHLY and CDR2 is FYNNEI in the germline V gene.

This sequence originates from a woman aged 60 to 75 with acute or convalescent COVID-19. The chain uses TRBV2 and TRBJ1-6, with a possible D match to TRBD1 (5 bases). Material: peripheral blood. In DNA, the CDR3 is TGTGCCAGCACTACGGCCGGCTCTGGGGGGAATAATTCACCCCTCCACTTT. Encoded protein: CASTTAGSGGNNSPLHF.